What follows are 28 T cell receptor beta chains derived from one specimen sequenced in a study of T cells in Graves' hyperthyroidism and ophthalmopathy. TCR beta CDR3 regions were amplified from RNA transcripts. Primed by the HTBI set, a first-round RT-PCR was run on the TCR CDR3. TCRdb re-analysed the multiplex PCR reads in MiXCR, keeping a single row per CDR3 protein. The sample carries 530,000 or so distinct CDR3 sequences, around 45% recorded once. The sequencing input was peripheral blood or thyroid tissue (not recorded which). These receptors all stem from a woman under 30 with Graves' hyperthyroidism.

This clonotype has ten or more counts. The chain couples TRBV2 to TRBJ2-7, with 9 bases identical to TRBD2. The CDR3 covers 16 residues. Germline V lookup: CDR1 SNHLY, CDR2 FYNNEI. After removal of 6 bases from V and 2 bases from J, the junction contained 11 bases not matched to a gene. The CDR3, as DNA: TGTGCCAGCAGCCCCGCGGGGGGGATTGGGACCTACGAGCAGTACTTC. Protein product: CASSPAGGIGTYEQYF.

At least ten counts were recorded for this clonotype. This chain joins TRBV2 and TRBJ1-3, with D possibly TRBD1 on 5 matching bases. The CDR3 runs 18 residues. Germline values: CDR1 SNHLY, CDR2 FYNNEI. The V and J ends lost 5 bases and 2 bases respectively, with 22 bases between them. CDR3 bases: TGTGCCAGCAGTTGGACACAGACTAGGGAGCGGGCTGGAAACACCATATATTTT. This codes for CASSWTQTRERAGNTIYF.

This clonotype was seen more than once but under ten times. This chain uses TRBV10-3 with TRBJ2-1; TRBD2 agrees at 8 bases. V gave up 6 bases and J gave up 7 bases; unmatched junction bases: 14. The germline gives CDR1 ENHRY, CDR2 SYGVKD. The CDR3 has 16 residues. CDR3 in amino acids: CAISPGGAGRLNEQFF. The DNA of the CDR3 is TGTGCCATCAGCCCCGGGGGGGCAGGTCGTCTTAATGAGCAGTTCTTC.

The V call is TRBV20-1, the J call TRBJ1-1, with 7 bases identical to TRBD1. Trimming removed 4 bases from V and 1 base from J; junction bases left unmatched: 15. The CDR3 is 17 residues long. CDR1 and CDR2 from the germline V gene are DFQATT and SNEGSKA (reference sequence). The CDR3 DNA follows: TGCAGTGCTAAATTTAGCGGGAGGGGACAGACGAACACTGAAGCTTTCTTT. Its translation: CSAKFSGRGQTNTEAFF.

On this clonotype itself: This sequence may be a read error, since a much larger clone differs from it by one base. The rearrangement joins TRBV10-3 to TRBJ1-4; D is unresolved. There are 15 residues in the CDR3. In germline, CDR1 is ENHRY, CDR2 SYGVKD. Written as DNA, the CDR3 is TGTGCCAGCAGTTCCTGGACGGCAACTAATGAAAAACTGCTTTTT. It encodes CASSSWTATNEKLLF.

The chain employs TRBV7-9 and TRBJ1-4; D gene ambiguous. V lost 5 bases, J lost 5 bases, and 15 bases lay in between. The CDR3 has 15 residues. Per germline, CDR1 SEHNR and CDR2 FQNEAQ (reference sequence). CDR3 bases: TGTGCCAGCAGCCCCTGGACTAGCGGGAATGAAAAACTGTTTTTT. Residues: CASSPWTSGNEKLFF.

There are a few counts of this clonotype. This chain uses TRBV6-2 or TRBV6-3 with TRBJ2-2; 10 bases map to TRBD1. V lost 5 bases, J lost 2 bases, and 11 bases stayed unmatched. Per germline, CDR1 MNHEY and CDR2 SVGEGT. The CDR3 runs to 18 residues. The CDR3 loop is CASSTLPGQGSNTGELFF. DNA of the CDR3: TGTGCCAGCAGTACCCTTCCGGGACAGGGGTCTAACACCGGGGAGCTGTTTTTT.

In this sample, this clonotype turned up a few times. The V gene is TRBV20-1, the J gene TRBJ2-5; a weak D match, TRBD1 (6 bases). Germline loops: CDR1 DFQATT, CDR2 SNEGSKA (reference sequence). The CDR3 spans 16 residues. The V and J ends lost 0 bases and 1 base respectively, with 15 bases between them. CDR3 protein: CSARDYRAASQETQYF. The CDR3 DNA reads TGCAGTGCTAGAGATTACAGGGCGGCGTCCCAAGAGACCCAGTACTTC.

This clonotype has at least ten counts. The rearrangement joins TRBV2 to TRBJ2-7, with TRBD2 identical over 8 bases. With V trimmed by 6 bases and J by 4 bases, 8 bases remained unmatched. CDR3 length: 14 amino acids. Germline V CDR1 and CDR2: SNHLY, FYNNEI. This CDR3 is CASRESGGGYEQYF. The DNA of the CDR3 is TGTGCCAGCAGAGAGAGCGGGGGCGGGTACGAGCAGTACTTC.

The V gene is TRBV5-1, the J gene TRBJ2-7; no definite D call. V lost 2 bases and J lost 0, with 9 bases in between. This CDR3 is built from 14 residues. Germline assignment: CDR1 SGHRS and CDR2 YFSETQ. In DNA form, the CDR3 reads TGCGCCAGCAGCTTCGGCTGGAGCTCCTACGAGCAGTACTTC. As protein: CASSFGWSSYEQYF.

V is TRBV10-2 and J is TRBJ2-7; 8 nucleotides match TRBD1. The DNA end is a closer match to TRBJ2-1, so the J assignment may be wrong. CDR3 length equals 13 residues. Germline loops: CDR1 WSHSY, CDR2 SAAADI. The CDR3: CASSPGQENEQFF. Here the CDR3 DNA reads TGCGCCAGCAGTCCGGGACAGGAGAATGAGCAGTTCTTC.

The genes are TRBV7-2 and TRBJ1-5; possible D gene TRBD1, 6 bases. The CDR3 sequence is 17 residues long. Germline loops: CDR1 SGHTA, CDR2 FQGNSA. Trimming cost V 4 bases and J 0 bases, with 16 bases left between them. The CDR3 DNA reads as TGTGCCAGCAGCTCGAGCTCACAGGGATATAGCAATCAGCCCCAGCATTTT. Translating it yields CASSSSSQGYSNQPQHF.

The V and J genes are TRBV20-1 and TRBJ2-1; TRBD2 matches at 11 bases. Germline V gives CDR1 DFQATT, CDR2 SNEGSKA (reference sequence). Trimming at V came to 6 bases and at J to 7 bases, leaving 8 bases not matched to a gene. The length of the CDR3 is 14 residues. The CDR3 protein is CSALAGGPGNEQFF. In DNA form, the CDR3 reads TGCAGTGCATTAGCGGGAGGGCCGGGGAATGAGCAGTTCTTC.

V usage is TRBV5-1 and J usage is TRBJ1-4; D possibly corresponds to TRBD1 (6 bases). V was shortened by 4 bases and J by 0 bases, with 13 bases between the two germline ends. The CDR3 loop spans 16 amino acids. Per germline, CDR1 SGHRS and CDR2 YFSETQ. The CDR3: CASSRDNRATNEKLFF. In nucleotides, the CDR3 is TGCGCCAGCAGCAGAGATAACAGGGCAACTAATGAAAAACTGTTTTTT.

This chain's CDR3 is CASGLVLRMGKSSEQYF. In DNA, the CDR3 is TGTGCTAGTGGTTTGGTACTTCGAATGGGGAAATCGAGCGAGCAGTACTTC. The chain uses TRBV12-3 or TRBV12-4 and TRBJ2-7; unclear D gene. This CDR3 region has 17 residues.

This chain connects TRBV2 to TRBJ2-7; D may be TRBD2 (5 bases). Germline values: CDR1 SNHLY, CDR2 FYNNEI. The CDR3 length is 14 residues. Trimming took off 4 bases at V and 4 bases at J, with 14 bases between the two ends. This CDR3 reads CASSGYGAGYEQYF. The CDR3 DNA reads as TGTGCCAGCAGTGGGTATGGTGCGGGTTACGAGCAGTACTTC.

The rearrangement joins TRBV20-1 to TRBJ2-3; 12 bases line up with TRBD2. The V gene's germline CDR1 is DFQATT and CDR2 SNEGSKA (reference sequence). The CDR3 is 15 residues long. The V and J ends lost 5 bases and 3 bases, in that order; junction bases with no gene match: 6. CDR3 nucleotide sequence: TGCAGTGCTCGGACTAGCGGGATTCGTACAGATACGCAGTATTTT. It specifies CSARTSGIRTDTQYF.

To note about this clonotype: Compared with germline, one end of the junction differs, possibly owing to a read error. CDR3 DNA: TGCAGCGTTGAGAGGACAGGAGTTCTCTATGGCCACACCTTC. Its translation: CSVERTGVLYGHTF. The chain recombines TRBV29-1 with TRBJ1-2; 7 positions match TRBD1. Germline CDR1 and CDR2: SQVTM and ANQGSEA. The CDR3 length is 14 residues.

This clonotype was counted ten times or more. The chain joins TRBV24-1 to TRBJ2-5; 9 bases line up with TRBD1. The CDR3 covers 16 residues. The J segment lost 5 bases and the V segment lost 1 base, leaving 7 bases of the junction unmatched. The germline V gene has CDR1 KGHDR and CDR2 SFDVKD. The CDR3 sequence: CATSDFGTGFWETQYF. The CDR3 nucleotides read TGTGCCACCAGTGATTTTGGGACAGGGTTTTGGGAGACCCAGTACTTC.

This clonotype has at least ten counts. The chain recombines TRBV7-9 with TRBJ2-6; 8 bases align to TRBD1. Germline CDR1 is SEHNR and CDR2 is FQNEAQ (reference sequence). The CDR3 extends over 16 amino acids. V trimming: 5 bases; J trimming: 0 bases; junction bases outside the gene matches: 3. As DNA, the CDR3 is TGTGCCAGCAGCCTTACAGGGGGCTCTGGGGCCAACGTCCTGACTTTC. As protein: CASSLTGGSGANVLTF.

CDR3 protein: CASRRDPIGQPQHF. The CDR3 DNA reads TGTGCCAGCAGGAGGGATCCGATAGGGCAGCCCCAGCATTTT. The V gene is TRBV7-2, the J gene TRBJ1-5; D is unclear. The CDR3 is 14 amino acids. Per germline, CDR1 SGHTA and CDR2 FQGNSA. Trimming removed 6 bases from V and 7 bases from J, with 16 bases in between.

V is TRBV29-1 and J is TRBJ1-2; D gene ambiguous. Trimming removed 8 bases at V and 5 bases at J, with 18 bases between. The CDR3 has 13 residues. The V gene's germline CDR1 is SQVTM and CDR2 ANQGSEA. DNA for the CDR3: TGCAGCCAAGAGACCTTGAGCTCGTATGGCTACACCTTC. Its protein product is CSQETLSSYGYTF. Full variable domain (outside the CDR3, taken from reference TRBV29-1 and TRBJ1-2): SAVISQKPSRDICQRGTSLTIQCQVDSQVTMMFWYRQQPGQSLTLIATANQGSEATYESGFVIDKFPISRPNLTFSTLTVSNMSPEDSSIYLCSQETLSSYGYTFGSGTRLTVV.

The chain combines TRBV5-1 with TRBJ2-3, with TRBD1 matching 8 bases. Germline V lookup: CDR1 SGHRS, CDR2 YFSETQ. The CDR3 covers 14 residues. Losses at the gene ends were 3 bases for V and 6 bases for J; bases not matched to a gene: 6. Here the CDR3 DNA reads TGCGCCAGCAGCTGGACAGGGTCGGCGGATACGCAGTATTTT. This translates into CASSWTGSADTQYF.

On this clonotype itself: Germline is not matched at one junction end, which may reflect a read error. The chain employs TRBV13 and TRBJ1-1, with D possibly matching TRBD1 (5 bases). Germline V CDR1 and CDR2: PRHDT, FYEKMQ (reference sequence). This CDR3 region has 14 residues. Written as DNA, the CDR3 is TGCGCCAGCAGCTTGGAACAGGCCAACACTGAAGCTTTCTTT. Residues: CASSLEQANTEAFF.

This chain joins TRBV29-1 and TRBJ1-5, with a tentative D call TRBD1 (6 bases). Between the trimmed V and J ends, which lost 5 bases and 7 bases, there was a span of 18 bases. Looked up from germline, CDR1 is SQVTM and CDR2 is ANQGSEA. This CDR3 comprises 14 residues. CDR3 DNA sequence: TGCAGCGTTCTAGCGGGAGAGGGGGGGCAGCCCCAGCATTTT. Its translation: CSVLAGEGGQPQHF.

This clonotype was counted many times. The chain links TRBV9 to TRBJ2-7, with D unresolved. This CDR3 has 14 residues. With 0 bases removed from V and 7 bases from J, the gap between germline ends came to 14 bases. CDR1 and CDR2 from the germline V gene are SGDLS and YYNGEE. In nucleotides, the CDR3 is TGTGCCAGCAGCGTAGCCCACCGTGCCGAGGAGCAGTACTTC. Its protein is CASSVAHRAEEQYF. Based on the CDR3 plus reference TRBV9 and TRBJ2-7, the full variable domain is DSGVTQTPKHLITATGQRVTLRCSPRSGDLSVYWYQQSLDQGLQFLIQYYNGEERAKGNILERFSAQQFPDLHSELNLSSLELGDSALYFCASSVAHRAEEQYFGPGTRLTVT.

V and J are TRBV14 and TRBJ2-7; tentatively, D is TRBD2 (6 bases). From germline, CDR1 is SGHDN and CDR2 FVKESK. Trimming stripped 4 bases from V and 7 bases from J, with 20 bases between. This CDR3 has 15 amino acids. CDR3 in amino acids: CASSPKLAHSDEQYF. Here the CDR3 DNA reads TGTGCCAGCAGCCCCAAACTAGCACACTCAGATGAGCAGTACTTC.

This clonotype was seen many times. This chain joins TRBV10-3 and TRBJ2-7; D is possibly TRBD2 (6 bases). The V end was cut by 7 bases, the J end by 1 base, with 11 bases between. Germline V CDR1 and CDR2: ENHRY, SYGVKD. The CDR3 loop spans 13 amino acids. In nucleotides, the CDR3 is TGTGCCATCACCGGGGGTCCTTCCTACGAGCAGTACTTC. Translating gives CAITGGPSYEQYF.